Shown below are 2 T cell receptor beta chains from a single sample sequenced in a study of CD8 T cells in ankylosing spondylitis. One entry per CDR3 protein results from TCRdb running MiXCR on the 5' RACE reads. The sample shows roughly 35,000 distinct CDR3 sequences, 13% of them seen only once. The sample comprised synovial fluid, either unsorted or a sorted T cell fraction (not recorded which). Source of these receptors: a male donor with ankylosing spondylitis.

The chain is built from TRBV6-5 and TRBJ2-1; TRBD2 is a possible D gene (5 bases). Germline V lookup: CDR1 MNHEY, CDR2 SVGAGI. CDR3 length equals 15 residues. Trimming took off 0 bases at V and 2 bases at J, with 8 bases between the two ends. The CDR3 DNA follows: TGTGCCAGCAGTTACTCTAGCGAGCCCTACAATGAGCAGTTCTTC. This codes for CASSYSSEPYNEQFF.

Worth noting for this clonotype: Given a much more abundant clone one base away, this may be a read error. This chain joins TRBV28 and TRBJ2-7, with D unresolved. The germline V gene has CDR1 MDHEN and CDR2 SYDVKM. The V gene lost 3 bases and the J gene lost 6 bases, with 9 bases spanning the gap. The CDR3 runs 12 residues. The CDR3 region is CASSFIGGEQYF. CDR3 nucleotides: TGTGCCAGCAGTTTCATTGGCGGCGAGCAGTACTTC.